A single sample is the source of the 10 T cell receptor beta chains below, sequenced in a study of post-analysis software for immune sequencing data. Study results and caveats: Elevated frequency relative to controls characterized about 5 TRBV segments in patients, TRBV5-6, TRBV5-1 and TRBV20-1 among them.

cDNA libraries of TCR beta carried unique molecular identifiers. TCRdb re-called the PCR reads through MiXCR, storing one row per CDR3 protein. The sample consists of 350,000 to 450,000 distinct CDR3 sequences, less than 40% of them appearing once. These receptors are not linked to any known antigen. The sequencing sample was made of blood. These receptors all stem from a girl between 10 and 17 years old with multiple sclerosis.

This clonotype was detected ten times or more. The chain couples TRBV5-4 to TRBJ2-1; TRBD1 is a possible D gene (5 bases). V was cut by 5 bases and J by 7 bases, with 22 bases left in between. CDR1 is SGHNT and CDR2 is YYREEE in the germline V gene (reference sequence). This CDR3 contains 16 residues. DNA for the CDR3: TGTGCCAGCAGTAACCCAGCAGGGTCCCCGTCTAATGAGCAGTTCTTC. Translation: CASSNPAGSPSNEQFF.

Only a few counts were recorded for this clonotype. The chain uses TRBV5-1 and TRBJ1-2, with D perhaps matching TRBD1 (6 bases). V shed 0 bases and J shed 5 bases, with 14 bases lying between them. This CDR3 region has 15 residues. Per the germline V gene, CDR1 is SGHRS and CDR2 is YFSETQ. CDR3 sequence reads: CASSLATGGEYGYTF. In nucleotides, the CDR3 is TGCGCCAGCAGCTTGGCCACCGGGGGCGAGTATGGCTACACCTTC.

This clonotype has more than one count but fewer than ten. The CDR3 nucleotides are TGTGCCAGCAGCCAAGGAGTGAGGGCCTCCAGGGAGACCCAGTACTTC. Protein: CASSQGVRASRETQYF. The chain is built from TRBV14 and TRBJ2-5, with D perhaps TRBD2 (5 bases). This CDR3 is 16 amino acids long. Per germline, CDR1 SGHDN and CDR2 FVKESK. V was shortened by 1 base and J by 5 bases, with 17 bases between the two germline ends.

In this sample, this clonotype turned up a few times. The chain uses TRBV12-3 or TRBV12-4 and TRBJ2-7; possible D gene TRBD2, 5 bases. This CDR3 has 12 residues. V lost 7 bases and J 6 bases, leaving 13 bases between the germline ends. This chain's CDR3 is CASMSGASEQYF. The CDR3 DNA reads TGTGCCAGCATGAGCGGAGCGAGCGAGCAGTACTTC.

The chain couples TRBV6-6 to TRBJ2-3; 7 nucleotides match TRBD2. This CDR3 has 14 residues. CDR1 is MNHNY, CDR2 SVGAGI, per germline (reference sequence). The J segment lost 8 bases and the V segment lost 2 bases, leaving 7 bases of the junction unmatched. The CDR3 nucleotides read TGTGCCAGCAGTTACGAAGCGGGGAGAGGTACGCAGTATTTT. This translates into CASSYEAGRGTQYF.

This chain joins TRBV12-3 or TRBV12-4 and TRBJ1-2; D gene unclear. CDR3 length: 15 amino acids. Trimming removed 4 bases at V and 0 bases at J, with 12 bases between. CDR3 sequence: CASSSGSLANYGYTF. The CDR3 DNA reads TGTGCCAGCAGTTCGGGATCCTTAGCTAACTATGGCTACACCTTC.

With regard to this clonotype: The junction does not match germline at one end; this may be a read error. The gene calls are TRBV6-5 and TRBJ2-1; TRBD1 or TRBD2 may be the D gene (5 bases each). Germline CDR1 and CDR2: MNHEY and SVGAGI. The CDR3 spans 15 residues. DNA of the CDR3: TGTGCCAGCAGTTACACGAGGGGCGATTACAATGGGCAGTTCTTC. Protein sequence: CASSYTRGDYNGQFF.

This clonotype came up a few times. V gene TRBV20-1 combines with J gene TRBJ2-1, with a possible D match to TRBD1 (6 bases). Germline V gene lookup returns CDR1 DFQATT and CDR2 SNEGSKA (reference sequence). V was clipped by 3 bases and J by 3 bases, with 9 bases between them. This CDR3 spans 13 amino acids. This CDR3 is CSARGANYNEQFF. CDR3 DNA sequence: TGCAGTGCTAGGGGGGCGAACTACAATGAGCAGTTCTTC.

V gene TRBV7-3 combines with J gene TRBJ2-7; D gene unclear. Trimming took off 3 bases at V and 6 bases at J, with 12 bases between the two ends. This CDR3 has 13 amino acids. Germline V CDR1 and CDR2: SGHTA, FQGTGA. The CDR3 protein is CASSFTPLSEQYF. In DNA, the CDR3 is TGTGCCAGCAGCTTTACCCCTCTATCCGAGCAGTACTTC.

This chain links TRBV5-1 with TRBJ2-7, with TRBD1 as a possible D gene (6 bases). The CDR3 is 15 amino acids. The V end was cut by 4 bases, the J end by 2 bases, with 16 bases between. Per germline, CDR1 SGHRS and CDR2 YFSETQ. The CDR3 reads CASSPRPGTTYEQYF. In DNA, the CDR3 is TGCGCCAGCAGCCCAAGACCCGGGACAACCTACGAGCAGTACTTC.